The next 15 T cell receptor beta chains were all read from a single sample in a study of CD8 T cell repertoires and HIV-1 epitope variants. These TCRs are of unknown antigen specificity. Only in-frame clones appear in the TCRdb table, and some are missing; sequencing was by immunoSEQ multiplex PCR. The sample holds 1,500 to 2,000 clones; approximately 70% are singletons and the top ten take 40% to 55%. Sequencing input: cultured CD8+ T cells derived from PBMCs. The receptors come from a male donor with HIV.

The chain couples TRBV5-4 to TRBJ2-3; 8 nucleotides match TRBD2. J gave up 1 base and V 4 bases, and 2 bases lay outside the gene matches. Germline V gene sequence: CDR1 SGHNT, CDR2 YYREEE (reference sequence). The length of the CDR3 is 14 residues. The CDR3 loop reads CASSQGLGTDTQYF. The CDR3 bases are TGTGCCAGCAGCCAGGGACTAGGCACAGATACGCAGTATTTT.

The chain has TRBV29-1 and TRBJ1-2, with 8 bases lining up with TRBD1. V dropped 5 bases and J dropped 3; count of bases not matched to a gene: 26. This CDR3 comprises 20 residues. Germline V gene sequence: CDR1 SQVTM, CDR2 ANQGSEA. The CDR3 loop is CSVSGMDREGGVGIDYGYTF. The DNA for the CDR3 is TGCAGCGTTAGCGGAATGGACAGGGAAGGTGGGGTCGGTATTGACTATGGCTACACCTTC.

The V gene is TRBV28, the J gene TRBJ2-3, with D perhaps matching TRBD2 (7 bases). Between the trimmed V and J ends, which lost 7 bases and 1 base, there was a span of 15 bases. Germline CDR1 reads MDHEN; CDR2 reads SYDVKM. The CDR3 contains 15 residues. CDR3 nucleotide sequence: TGTGCCAGCATCCTTGGGGGGGGCGGCACAGATACGCAGTATTTT. It encodes CASILGGGGTDTQYF.

The chain joins TRBV18 to TRBJ1-2, with 7 bases that match TRBD1. The V segment lost 3 bases and the J segment 2 bases; nucleotides outside the gene matches: 9. The CDR3 sequence is 16 residues long. Germline V gene data show CDR1 as KGHSH and CDR2 as LQKENI. The chain's CDR3 is CASSPSTGRRNYGYTF. The CDR3 DNA reads as TGTGCCAGCTCACCTTCGACAGGGAGGAGAAACTATGGCTACACCTTC. Filled out from reference TRBV18 and TRBJ1-2, the complete variable domain reads NAGVMQNPRHLVRRRGQEARLRCSPMKGHSHVYWYRQLPEEGLKFMVYLQKENIIDESGMPKERFSAEFPKEGPSILRIQQVVRGDSAAYFCASSPSTGRRNYGYTFGSGTRLTVV.

This clone is deemed hyperexpanded. The gene calls are TRBV4-1 and TRBJ1-2, with unresolved D. Per germline, CDR1 MGHRA and CDR2 YSYEKL. The germline V and J ends were trimmed by 0 bases and 3 bases, with 14 bases remaining between them. The CDR3 has 16 amino acids. CDR3 DNA: TGCGCCAGCAGCCAAGATCCCCCAGACTTGGACTATGGCTACACCTTC. Its translation is CASSQDPPDLDYGYTF.

This clone appeared a few times. This rearrangement joins TRBV7-9 to TRBJ2-2; no definite D call. There are 13 residues in the CDR3. V was cut by 3 bases and J by 8 bases, with 10 bases left in between. Germline values: CDR1 SEHNR, CDR2 FQNEAQ (reference sequence). In DNA, the CDR3 is TGTGCCAGCAGCTTGAAGAGTTCTGGGGAGCTGTTTTTT. Translating it yields CASSLKSSGELFF. The full variable domain, its missing parts supplied by reference TRBV7-9 and TRBJ2-2, is DTGVSQNPRHKITKRGQNVTFRCDPISEHNRLYWYRQTLGQGPEFLTYFQNEAQLEKSRLLSDRFSAERPKGSFSTLEIQRTEQGDSAMYLCASSLKSSGELFFGEGSRLTVL.

This rearrangement joins TRBV6-6 to TRBJ1-1; D ambiguous. The V end lost 5 bases, the J end lost 0 bases, and 13 bases lay between the germline ends. Germline V gene sequence: CDR1 MNHNY, CDR2 SVGAGI (reference sequence). The CDR3 extends over 15 amino acids. In DNA form, the CDR3 reads TGTGCCAGCAGTCTAGTAGAGGGCCTGAACACTGAAGCTTTCTTT. Encoded protein: CASSLVEGLNTEAFF.

As DNA, the CDR3 is TGTGCCAGCAGCTTAGCGGGGGCGACAGATACGCAGTATTTT. Its translation: CASSLAGATDTQYF. The rearrangement links TRBV7-6 to TRBJ2-3, with a possible D match to TRBD1 (6 bases). Trimming removed 0 bases at V and 3 bases at J, with 7 bases between. The CDR3 has 14 amino acids. Germline-derived CDR1 and CDR2 are SGHVS and FNYEAQ. Variable domain in full (rest from reference TRBV7-6 and TRBJ2-3): GAGVSQSPRYKVTKRGQDVALRCDPISGHVSLYWYRQALGQGPEFLTYFNYEAQQDKSGLPNDRFSAERPEGSISTLTIQRTEQRDSAMYRCASSLAGATDTQYFGPGTRLTVL.

V gene TRBV9 combines with J gene TRBJ2-1; TRBD1 matches at 9 bases. Germline V gives CDR1 SGDLS, CDR2 YYNGEE. CDR3 length: 19 amino acids. The ends lost 2 bases at V and 4 bases at J; junction bases unmatched: 16. Here the CDR3 reads CASSVSEWGSDRGYNEQFF. Here the CDR3 DNA reads TGTGCCAGCAGCGTGAGTGAGTGGGGCTCGGACAGGGGATACAATGAGCAGTTCTTC.

The rearrangement joins TRBV6-5 to TRBJ2-1; 10 nucleotides match TRBD2. Germline V lookup: CDR1 MNHEY, CDR2 SVGAGI. The CDR3 contains 16 residues. J was trimmed by 7 bases and V by 0 bases; bases with no gene match: 6. CDR3 sequence reads: CASSYSPSGSRNEQFF. As DNA, the CDR3 is TGTGCCAGCAGTTACTCACCTAGCGGGAGTAGGAATGAGCAGTTCTTC.

In regard to this clone: One end of the junction does not line up with germline, which may come from a read error. The chain is built from TRBV6-5 and TRBJ2-7; D not certain. This CDR3 region has 11 residues. The V gene's germline CDR1 is MNHEY and CDR2 SVGAGI. The CDR3 region has the DNA TGTGCCAGCAGTGACTCCGGGGAGCAGTACTTC. It translates to CASSDSGEQYF.

This clone was detected once. The rearrangement uses TRBV4-3 and TRBJ1-1; D gene ambiguous. Germline V gene sequence: CDR1 LGHNA, CDR2 YSLEER. This CDR3 contains 18 residues. Trimming took off 0 bases at V and 0 bases at J, with 17 bases between the two ends. CDR3 bases: TGCGCCAGCAGCCAAGACCCGACCGATCAAAACCTGAACACTGAAGCTTTCTTT. Protein: CASSQDPTDQNLNTEAFF.

The chain combines TRBV5-4 with TRBJ2-3, with unresolved D. Germline V gene data show CDR1 as SGHNT and CDR2 as YYREEE (reference sequence). The CDR3 contains 11 residues. Trimming pared 4 bases from V and 11 bases from J, leaving 11 bases between. The CDR3 loop reads CASSHDPGQYF. In nucleotides, the CDR3 is TGTGCCAGCAGCCATGACCCGGGGCAGTATTTT.

The V and J genes are TRBV28 and TRBJ1-5; tentative D call: TRBD1 (6 bases). V lost 6 bases and J 7 bases, leaving 19 bases between the germline ends. Germline assignment: CDR1 MDHEN and CDR2 SYDVKM. The CDR3 is 15 amino acids. CDR3 sequence reads: CASSLTMGAGQPQHF. CDR3 DNA: TGTGCCAGCAGCTTGACCATGGGGGCCGGGCAGCCCCAGCATTTT. The variable domain in full, with the rest retrieved from reference TRBV28 and TRBJ1-5, is DVKVTQSSRYLVKRTGEKVFLECVQDMDHENMFWYRQDPGLGLRLIYFSYDVKMKEKGDIPEGYSVSREKKERFSLILESASTNQTSMYLCASSLTMGAGQPQHFGDGTRLSIL.

The chain is built from TRBV10-3 and TRBJ2-7; TRBD2 agrees at 11 bases. This CDR3 comprises 16 residues. V lost 2 bases, J lost 2 bases, and 5 bases stayed unmatched. Germline CDR1 ENHRY, CDR2 SYGVKD. The CDR3 region is CAISELLAGDPYEQYF. CDR3 DNA: TGTGCCATCAGTGAGCTACTAGCGGGGGACCCCTACGAGCAGTACTTC.